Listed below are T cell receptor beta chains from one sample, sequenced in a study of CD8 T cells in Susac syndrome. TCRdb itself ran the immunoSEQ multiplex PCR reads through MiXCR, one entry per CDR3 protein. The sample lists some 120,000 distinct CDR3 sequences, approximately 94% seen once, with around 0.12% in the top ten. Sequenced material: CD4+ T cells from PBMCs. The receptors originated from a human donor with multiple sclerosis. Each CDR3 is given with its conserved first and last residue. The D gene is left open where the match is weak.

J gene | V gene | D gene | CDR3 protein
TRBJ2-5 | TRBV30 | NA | CAWAPLGLRETQYF
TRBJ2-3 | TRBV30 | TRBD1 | CAWNKQGADTQYF
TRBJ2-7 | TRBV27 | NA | CASSTGASFYEQYF
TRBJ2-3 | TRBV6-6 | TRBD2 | CAIRAGGSTDTQYF
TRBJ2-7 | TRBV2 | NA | CASSEAAGLYEQYF
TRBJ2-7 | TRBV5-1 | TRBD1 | CATPGQPHYEQYF
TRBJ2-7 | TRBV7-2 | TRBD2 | CASSKRAGPRSYEQYF
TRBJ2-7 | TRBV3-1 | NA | CASSQAPGSHYEQYF
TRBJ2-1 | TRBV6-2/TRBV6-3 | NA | CASGIRTNEQFF
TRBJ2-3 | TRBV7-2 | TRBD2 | CASSFSGGATDTQYF
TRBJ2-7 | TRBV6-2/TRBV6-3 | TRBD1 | CASSRTGSNYEQYF
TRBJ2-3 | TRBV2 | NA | CASNQDKGDTQYF
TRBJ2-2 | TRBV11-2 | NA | CASSPPLTGELFF
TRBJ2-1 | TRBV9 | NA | CASSPHYRRTGQFF